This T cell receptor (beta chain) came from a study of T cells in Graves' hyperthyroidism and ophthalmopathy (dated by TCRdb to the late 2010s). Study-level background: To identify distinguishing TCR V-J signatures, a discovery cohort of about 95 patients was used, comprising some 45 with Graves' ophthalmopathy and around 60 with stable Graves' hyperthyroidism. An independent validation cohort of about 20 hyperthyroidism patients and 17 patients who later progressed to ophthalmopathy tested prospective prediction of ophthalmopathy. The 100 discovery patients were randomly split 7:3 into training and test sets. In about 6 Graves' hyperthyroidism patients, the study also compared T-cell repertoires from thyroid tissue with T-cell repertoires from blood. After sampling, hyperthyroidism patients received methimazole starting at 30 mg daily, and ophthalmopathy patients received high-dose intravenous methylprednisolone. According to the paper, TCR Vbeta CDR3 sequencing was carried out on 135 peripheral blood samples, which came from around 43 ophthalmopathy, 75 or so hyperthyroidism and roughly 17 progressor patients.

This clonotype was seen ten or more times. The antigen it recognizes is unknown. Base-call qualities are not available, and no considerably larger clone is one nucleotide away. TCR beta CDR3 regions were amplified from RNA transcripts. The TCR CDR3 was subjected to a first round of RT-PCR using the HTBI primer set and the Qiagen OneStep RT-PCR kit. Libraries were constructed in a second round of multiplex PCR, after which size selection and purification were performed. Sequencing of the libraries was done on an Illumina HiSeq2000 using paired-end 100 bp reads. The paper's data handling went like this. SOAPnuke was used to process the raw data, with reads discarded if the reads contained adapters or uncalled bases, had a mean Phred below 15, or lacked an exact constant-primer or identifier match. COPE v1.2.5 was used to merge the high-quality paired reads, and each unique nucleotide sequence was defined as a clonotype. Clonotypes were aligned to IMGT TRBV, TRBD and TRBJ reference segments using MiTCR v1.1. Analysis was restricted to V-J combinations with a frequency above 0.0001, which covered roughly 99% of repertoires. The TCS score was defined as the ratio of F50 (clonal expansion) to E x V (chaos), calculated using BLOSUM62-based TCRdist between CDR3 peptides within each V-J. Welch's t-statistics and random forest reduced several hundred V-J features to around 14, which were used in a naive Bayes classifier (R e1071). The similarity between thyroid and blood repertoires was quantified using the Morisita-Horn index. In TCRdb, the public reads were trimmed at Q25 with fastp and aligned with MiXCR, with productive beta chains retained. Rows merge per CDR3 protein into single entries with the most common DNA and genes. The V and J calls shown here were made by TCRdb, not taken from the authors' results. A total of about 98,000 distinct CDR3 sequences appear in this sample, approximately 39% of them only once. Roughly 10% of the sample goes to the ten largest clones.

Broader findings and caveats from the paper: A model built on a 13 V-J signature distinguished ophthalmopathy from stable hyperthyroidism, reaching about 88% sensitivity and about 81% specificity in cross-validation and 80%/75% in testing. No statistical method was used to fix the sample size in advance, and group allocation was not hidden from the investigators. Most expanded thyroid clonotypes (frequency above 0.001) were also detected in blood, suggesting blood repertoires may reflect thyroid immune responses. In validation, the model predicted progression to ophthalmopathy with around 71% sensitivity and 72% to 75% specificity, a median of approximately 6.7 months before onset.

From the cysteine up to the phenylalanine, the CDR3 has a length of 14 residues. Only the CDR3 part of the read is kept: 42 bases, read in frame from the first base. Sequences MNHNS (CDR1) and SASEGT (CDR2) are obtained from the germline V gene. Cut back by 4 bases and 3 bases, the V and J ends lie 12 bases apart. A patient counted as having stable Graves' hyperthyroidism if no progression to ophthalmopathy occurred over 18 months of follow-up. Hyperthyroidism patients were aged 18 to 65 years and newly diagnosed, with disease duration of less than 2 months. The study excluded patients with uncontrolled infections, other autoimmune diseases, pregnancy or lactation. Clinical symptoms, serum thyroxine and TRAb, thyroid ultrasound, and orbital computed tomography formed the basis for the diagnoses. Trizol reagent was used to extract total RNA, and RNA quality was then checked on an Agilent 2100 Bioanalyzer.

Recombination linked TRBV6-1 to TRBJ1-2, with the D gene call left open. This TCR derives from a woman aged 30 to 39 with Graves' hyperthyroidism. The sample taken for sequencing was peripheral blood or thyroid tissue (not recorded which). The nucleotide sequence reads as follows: TGTGCCAGCAGTGGCTGGTTTGGCCACTATGGCTACACCTTC. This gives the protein CASSGWFGHYGYTF.